This paragraph reports one TCR beta chain. As yet, its antigen is unknown. This entry belongs to a study of T cell responses to AZD1222 COVID-19 vaccine. The study's findings and limits: Spike-wide coverage was observed for vaccine-associated CD4 TCRs, with dominant responses at 160-218 and 743-854. Clonal diversity may have been underestimated in mostly white British donors.

Some clones are missing from TCRdb's copy, which holds only in-frame ones; the method was immunoSEQ multiplex PCR. The sample has around 140,000 clones; 91% are singletons. This material consisted of peripheral blood, taken on day 0 of AZD1222 vaccination. This sequence originates from an adult in good health.

The CDR3 region has the DNA TGTGCCAGCAGCTTGGACAGTGACACTGAAGCTTTCTTT. As protein: CASSLDSDTEAFF. This rearrangement joins TRBV7-3 to TRBJ1-1; possibly TRBD1 for D (6 bases). Germline V lookup: CDR1 SGHTA, CDR2 FQGTGA. Trimming stripped 3 bases from V and 3 bases from J, with 8 bases between. CDR3 size: 13 residues.